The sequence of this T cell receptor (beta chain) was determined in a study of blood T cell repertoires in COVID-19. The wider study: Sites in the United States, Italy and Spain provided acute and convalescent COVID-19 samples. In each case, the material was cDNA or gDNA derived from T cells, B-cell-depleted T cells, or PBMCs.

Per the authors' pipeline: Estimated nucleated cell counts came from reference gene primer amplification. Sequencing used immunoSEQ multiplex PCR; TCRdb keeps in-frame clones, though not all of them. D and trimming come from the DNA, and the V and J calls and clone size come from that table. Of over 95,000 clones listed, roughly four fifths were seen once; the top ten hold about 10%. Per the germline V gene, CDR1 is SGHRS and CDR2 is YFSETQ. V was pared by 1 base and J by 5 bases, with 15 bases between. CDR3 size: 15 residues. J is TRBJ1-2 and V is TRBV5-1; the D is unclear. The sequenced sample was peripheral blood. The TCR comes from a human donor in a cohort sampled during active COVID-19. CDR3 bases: TGCGCCAGCAGCTTGAGTGACGGAGGGAATTATGGCTACACCTTC. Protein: CASSLSDGGNYGYTF.